Presented here are 20 T cell receptor beta chains from one specimen sequenced in a study of PD-1 blockade in classical Hodgkin lymphoma. Repertoires were generated with immunoSEQ multiplex PCR, while TCRdb's copy carries only in-frame clones and drops some. The sample consists of some 96,000 clones, over 85% of them appearing once. With no exception, relapse followed autologous stem cell transplantation in all patients, and brentuximab vedotin exposure varied. This material consisted of peripheral blood mononuclear cells (PBMCs), taken at baseline. These receptors were obtained from a human donor with classical Hodgkin lymphoma.

This clone was seen once. The chain links TRBV27 to TRBJ2-1, with D possibly matching TRBD2 (5 bases). The CDR3 consists of 15 residues. V dropped 3 bases and J dropped 8 bases, with 17 bases sitting between them. CDR1 is MNHEY, CDR2 SMNVEV, per germline (reference sequence). CDR3 coding DNA: TGTGCCAGCAGTTTGGGCGGCGGACTGGGCTATGAGCAGTTCTTC. It is translated as CASSLGGGLGYEQFF.

This clone has more than one count but fewer than ten. V and J are TRBV5-6 and TRBJ1-3, with D possibly matching TRBD1 (5 bases). CDR1 is SGHDT, CDR2 YYEEEE, per germline. V lost 0 bases and J 2 bases, leaving 6 bases between the germline ends. The CDR3 runs to 14 residues. The CDR3 DNA follows: TGTGCCAGCAGCTTGGCAGGGCCTGGAAACACCATATATTTT. Translated, it gives CASSLAGPGNTIYF.

The J gene is TRBJ1-2, the V gene TRBV6-1, with D possibly being TRBD1 (5 bases). This CDR3 contains 15 residues. Germline values: CDR1 MNHNS, CDR2 SASEGT. Trimming took off 6 bases at V and 0 bases at J, with 14 bases between the two ends. This CDR3 is CASRLRQNSNYGYTF. In DNA, the CDR3 is TGTGCCAGCAGACTACGACAGAATTCTAACTATGGCTACACCTTC.

This clone was picked up one time. This chain connects TRBV19 to TRBJ2-1, with 11 bases aligning to TRBD2. Germline V gives CDR1 LNHDA, CDR2 SQIVND (reference sequence). The CDR3 runs 15 residues. After removal of 9 bases from V and 3 bases from J, the junction contained 7 bases not matched to a gene. Here the CDR3 DNA reads TGTGCCAGCGGAGAACTAGCGGGAGACTACAATGAGCAGTTCTTC. Translated: CASGELAGDYNEQFF.

V usage is TRBV15 and J usage is TRBJ2-6; maybe TRBD2 (6 bases). Trimming removed 0 bases at V and 0 bases at J, with 18 bases between. Germline loops: CDR1 LNHNV, CDR2 YYDKDF (reference sequence). This CDR3 has 20 residues. The CDR3 loop reads CATSRDRRGAEYSGANVLTF. CDR3 nucleotide sequence: TGTGCCACCAGCAGAGATCGGCGGGGCGCGGAATACTCTGGGGCCAACGTCCTGACTTTC.

V gene TRBV30 combines with J gene TRBJ1-3; possibly TRBD1 for D (5 bases). CDR1 and CDR2 from the germline V gene are GTSNPN and SVGIG (reference sequence). There are 16 residues in the CDR3. V was clipped by 3 bases and J by 0 bases, with 15 bases between them. As DNA, the CDR3 is TGTGCCTGGAGCGTAATTGGGGACTCCTCTGGAAACACCATATATTTT. This codes for CAWSVIGDSSGNTIYF.

The V call is TRBV14, the J call TRBJ2-1; a weak D match, TRBD2 (5 bases). The CDR3 contains 14 residues. The V gene's germline CDR1 is SGHDN and CDR2 FVKESK. Trimming left V 5 bases short and J 2 bases short, with 10 bases between. CDR3 sequence reads: CASSELGPYNEQFF. For the CDR3, the DNA is TGTGCCAGCAGCGAACTAGGACCCTACAATGAGCAGTTCTTC.

This clone was picked up one time. The J gene is TRBJ1-3, the V gene TRBV6-4; 9 bases are a match to TRBD1. Germline CDR1 reads MRHNA; CDR2 reads SNTAGT. After removal of 5 bases from V and 13 bases from J, the junction contained 15 bases not matched to a gene. The CDR3 is 15 amino acids. CDR3 region: CASSTGRDRAYPIYF. The CDR3 DNA reads as TGTGCCAGCAGTACGGGCCGGGACAGGGCTTACCCAATATATTTT.

The chain recombines TRBV29-1 with TRBJ2-1, with 10 nucleotides matching TRBD2. After removal of 6 bases from V and 10 bases from J, the junction contained 12 bases not matched to a gene. Germline V gene lookup returns CDR1 SQVTM and CDR2 ANQGSEA. The CDR3 is 14 residues long. CDR3: CSVLLAGVYQEQFF. CDR3 in DNA: TGCAGCGTCCTCCTAGCGGGAGTTTATCAGGAGCAGTTCTTC.

The V and J genes are TRBV6-5 and TRBJ1-2; weak D call: TRBD1 (5 bases). The CDR3 is made up of 14 amino acids. In germline, CDR1 is MNHEY, CDR2 SVGAGI. V was clipped by 5 bases and J by 4 bases, with 14 bases between them. The CDR3 DNA reads as TGTGCCAGCAGTCGAACCGGGGGTTTCTATGGCTACACCTTC. Translated: CASSRTGGFYGYTF.

This chain connects TRBV19 to TRBJ2-2; maybe TRBD2 (6 bases). The CDR3 is made up of 15 amino acids. Between the trimmed V and J ends, which lost 3 bases and 4 bases, there was a span of 12 bases. CDR1 is LNHDA and CDR2 is SQIVND in the germline V gene (reference sequence). DNA for the CDR3: TGTGCCAGTAGTATTCTTAGCGGCTCCACCGGGGAGCTGTTTTTT. It encodes CASSILSGSTGELFF.

The genes are TRBV2 and TRBJ1-4, with a tentative D call TRBD1 (6 bases). Germline CDR1 SNHLY, CDR2 FYNNEI. The CDR3 runs 15 residues. Trimming cost V 6 bases and J 7 bases, with 18 bases left between them. This chain's CDR3 is CASSLGGVGSEKLFF. The CDR3 DNA sequence: TGTGCCAGCAGCCTCGGGGGCGTTGGGAGTGAAAAACTGTTTTTT.

The chain has TRBV11-2 and TRBJ2-4; possibly TRBD1 for D (6 bases). There are 16 residues in the CDR3. V was shortened by 4 bases and J by 0 bases, with 13 bases between the two germline ends. CDR1 SGHAT and CDR2 FQNNGV come from the germline V gene. The CDR3 DNA reads TGTGCCAGCAGCTCATGGGGGCAAGTAGCCAAAAACATTCAGTACTTC. Its translation is CASSSWGQVAKNIQYF. The full variable domain, in which reference TRBV11-2 and TRBJ2-4 provide the parts outside the CDR3, is EAGVAQSPRYKIIEKRQSVAFWCNPISGHATLYWYQQILGQGPKLLIQFQNNGVVDDSQLPKDRFSAERLKGVDSTLKIQPAKLEDSAVYLCASSSWGQVAKNIQYFGAGTRLSVL.

This chain links TRBV28 with TRBJ2-3; D ambiguous. V lost 1 base and J 0 bases, leaving 8 bases between the germline ends. CDR1 is MDHEN and CDR2 is SYDVKM in the germline V gene. The CDR3 is 15 residues long. The CDR3 nucleotides are TGTGCCAGCAGTTTATTAGGGCAGAGCACAGATACGCAGTATTTT. Translated: CASSLLGQSTDTQYF.

V is TRBV27 and J is TRBJ1-1; D is uncertain. This CDR3 contains 14 residues. Germline CDR1 reads MNHEY; CDR2 reads SMNVEV (reference sequence). The V end was cut by 4 bases, the J end by 3 bases, with 12 bases between. This CDR3 reads CASSSMMMYTEAFF. The CDR3 coding sequence is TGTGCCAGCAGTTCAATGATGATGTACACTGAAGCTTTCTTT.

The chain combines TRBV27 with TRBJ1-3; 8 bases align to TRBD1. The trim removed 8 bases at V and 0 bases at J, leaving 6 bases unmatched. The CDR3 runs to 15 residues. From germline, CDR1 is MNHEY and CDR2 SMNVEV (reference sequence). This CDR3 is CASRDRKSSGNTIYF. In DNA, the CDR3 is TGTGCCAGCCGGGACAGGAAGAGCTCTGGAAACACCATATATTTT.

There are a few counts of this clone. The J gene is TRBJ1-1, the V gene TRBV19; possibly TRBD1 for D (5 bases). Germline CDR1 is LNHDA and CDR2 is SQIVND (reference sequence). The CDR3 sequence is 14 residues long. The V and J ends lost 3 bases and 0 bases respectively, with 8 bases between them. CDR3 bases: TGTGCCAGTAGTATTGAGACAGTGAACACTGAAGCTTTCTTT. The encoded protein is CASSIETVNTEAFF.

V gene TRBV7-9 combines with J gene TRBJ2-3; TRBD2 aligns across 12 bases. Unmatched junction bases numbered 6, after V lost 5 bases and J lost 0 bases. This CDR3 spans 17 amino acids. Germline lookup yields CDR1 SEHNR and CDR2 FQNEAQ (reference sequence). The CDR3 loop is CASSDGLAGQSTDTQYF. The CDR3 DNA is TGTGCCAGCAGCGACGGACTAGCGGGACAAAGCACAGATACGCAGTATTTT.

The chain couples TRBV6-1 to TRBJ2-1, with TRBD2 matching 11 bases. The germline gives CDR1 MNHNS, CDR2 SASEGT. The CDR3 sequence is 16 residues long. The V and J ends lost 0 bases and 7 bases, in that order; junction bases with no gene match: 5. This CDR3 reads CASSEAKLAGANEQFF. CDR3 sequence (DNA): TGTGCCAGCAGTGAAGCGAAACTAGCGGGAGCGAATGAGCAGTTCTTC.

This sequence joins TRBV15 and TRBJ2-7; 11 nucleotides line up with TRBD2. V lost 5 bases and J lost 4; bases outside the gene matches: 16. Germline V gives CDR1 LNHNV, CDR2 YYDKDF (reference sequence). The CDR3 consists of 18 residues. CDR3 loop: CATSSSMVSSGRKYEQYF. As DNA, the CDR3 is TGTGCCACCAGCTCCTCCATGGTTTCTAGCGGGAGGAAGTACGAGCAGTACTTC.